This paragraph reports one T cell receptor beta chain. Its antigen is not known. V gave up 8 bases and J gave up 0 bases, with 9 bases separating them. The CDR3 sequence is 13 residues long. Looked up from germline, CDR1 is MNHNS and CDR2 is SASEGT. The sample comes from a study of cytomegalovirus exposure and HLA in healthy donors. Primers: 60 Vbeta forward and 13 Jbeta reverse. The table came from immunoSEQ multiplex PCR; TCRdb's copy has only in-frame clones and leaves some out. The sample totals about 64,000 clones. Study-level points and caveats: In an earlier analysis, about 90% or about 30%: the productive usage of most TCR beta V segments.

The chain has TRBV6-1 and TRBJ2-3; D uncertain. This receptor was identified in a woman younger than 30 in good health and CMV-seronegative. Sequenced material: PBMCs. DNA for the CDR3: TGTGCCAGCCGACAAGCTAGCACAGATACGCAGTATTTT. Its protein is CASRQASTDTQYF.